This entry lists 14 T cell receptor beta chains sequenced from one sample in a study of blood T cell repertoires in COVID-19. Here immunoSEQ multiplex PCR was the method, and the copy in TCRdb shows in-frame clones only, minus some. Of roughly 210,000 clones in the sample, about 88% were seen once. Specimen: peripheral blood. The receptors were sampled from a man between 70 and 80 years old with acute or convalescent COVID-19.

This chain joins TRBV6-6 and TRBJ1-5, with 12 bases lining up with TRBD1. Germline CDR1 is MNHNY and CDR2 is SVGAGI (reference sequence). CDR3 length: 16 residues. V lost 4 bases, J lost 7 bases, and 8 bases stayed unmatched. The CDR3 nucleotides read TGTGCCAGCAGTTCATATAGGGACAGGGGGCGACAGCCCCAGCATTTT. It is translated as CASSSYRDRGRQPQHF.

The rearrangement uses TRBV6-5 and TRBJ1-1; no clear D gene. The CDR3 runs to 12 residues. V was pared by 7 bases and J by 1 base, with 7 bases between. Germline loops: CDR1 MNHEY, CDR2 SVGAGI. The CDR3 DNA is TGTGCCAGCACGGTCCGGAACACTGAAGCTTTCTTT. Translation gives CASTVRNTEAFF.

This chain uses TRBV23-1 with TRBJ1-3; D ambiguous. TRBV23-1 has ORF status, its function being uncertain. The V end was cut by 2 bases, the J end by 0 bases, with 23 bases between. The CDR3 has 20 residues. The CDR3 DNA is TGCGCCAGCAGTCAAAAATTCGGGCACCGGGATTTCAGCTCTGGAAACACCATATATTTT. It yields the protein CASSQKFGHRDFSSGNTIYF.

The rearrangement joins TRBV6-5 to TRBJ1-1; D may be TRBD1 (6 bases). Germline CDR1 reads MNHEY; CDR2 reads SVGAGI. This CDR3 has 15 amino acids. The V end lost 0 bases, the J end lost 1 base, and 9 bases lay between the germline ends. CDR3: CASSYSRGQNTEAFF. The CDR3 DNA reads as TGTGCCAGCAGTTACTCAAGGGGACAGAACACTGAAGCTTTCTTT.

This chain joins TRBV7-9 and TRBJ2-1; 10 bases agree with TRBD2. Germline values: CDR1 SEHNR, CDR2 FQNEAQ (reference sequence). This CDR3 is 17 amino acids long. With V trimmed by 4 bases and J by 9 bases, 15 bases remained unmatched. The CDR3 nucleotides read TGTGCCAGCAGCTCGAAACCGGGACTAGCGACCGCGGGTGAGCAGTTCTTC. Translated, it gives CASSSKPGLATAGEQFF.

The chain links TRBV2 to TRBJ2-1, with 9 bases fitting TRBD2. Germline CDR1 SNHLY, CDR2 FYNNEI. The ends lost 6 bases at V and 6 bases at J; junction bases unmatched: 6. The CDR3 loop spans 14 amino acids. CDR3 in amino acids: CASSQTSGSNEQFF. In nucleotides, the CDR3 is TGTGCCAGCAGCCAGACTAGCGGATCCAATGAGCAGTTCTTC.

This chain connects TRBV5-5 to TRBJ2-2, with TRBD2 matching 13 bases. The V gene end was trimmed by 4 bases and the J gene end by 4 bases; junction bases not matched to a gene: 10. Germline values: CDR1 SGHKS, CDR2 YYEKEE (reference sequence). This CDR3 spans 18 amino acids. The CDR3 nucleotides are TGTGCCAGCAGCAAACTAGCGGGAGGGCCTAGTAGCACCGGGGAGCTGTTTTTT. Protein sequence: CASSKLAGGPSSTGELFF.

As for this clone: At the DNA level, this CDR3 is encoded by other sequences in the same sample as well. The V call is TRBV7-2, the J call TRBJ2-2; the match to TRBD1 covers 8 bases. The V gene end was trimmed by 1 base and the J gene end by 5 bases; junction bases not matched to a gene: 3. This CDR3 contains 15 residues. Germline-derived CDR1 and CDR2 are SGHTA and FQGNSA. The CDR3 reads CASSLVTGGTGELFF. The CDR3 bases are TGTGCCAGCAGCTTAGTTACAGGGGGGACCGGGGAGCTGTTTTTT.

Here the CDR3 reads CANLLAGETHEQYF. The CDR3 DNA follows: TGTGCCAACTTACTAGCGGGAGAAACCCACGAGCAGTACTTC. V usage is TRBV5-4 and J usage is TRBJ2-7, with TRBD2 matching over 11 bases. The V segment lost 9 bases and the J segment 5 bases; nucleotides outside the gene matches: 10. The CDR3 is 14 amino acids. CDR1 SGHNT and CDR2 YYREEE come from the germline V gene (reference sequence).

The chain couples TRBV18 to TRBJ1-5; the match to TRBD1 covers 9 bases. V dropped 0 bases and J dropped 2; count of bases not matched to a gene: 5. The CDR3 runs to 17 residues. CDR1 is KGHSH, CDR2 LQKENI, per germline. CDR3 DNA: TGTGCCAGCTCACCACCGGGGACAGGGTTTCGCAATCAGCCCCAGCATTTT. Amino acids: CASSPPGTGFRNQPQHF.

The chain has TRBV6-5 and TRBJ1-2; D is uncertain. V was clipped by 8 bases and J by 2 bases, with 18 bases between them. Per the germline V gene, CDR1 is MNHEY and CDR2 is SVGAGI. This CDR3 has 15 residues. CDR3 sequence (DNA): TGTGCCAGCCGTACGGGAAGTCGGAGCAACTATGGCTACACCTTC. It codes for CASRTGSRSNYGYTF.

In its sample, this clone was seen once. This chain uses TRBV11-2 with TRBJ2-5; D perhaps matches TRBD2 (6 bases). V was shortened by 5 bases and J by 2 bases, with 12 bases between the two germline ends. This CDR3 has 14 residues. Germline CDR1 reads SGHAT; CDR2 reads FQNNGV. CDR3 residues: CASSLRLVQETQYF. The CDR3 bases are TGTGCCAGCAGCCTCAGACTAGTGCAAGAGACCCAGTACTTC.

The V call is TRBV3-1 (or the pseudogene TRBV3-2), the J call TRBJ2-7; 8 bases agree with TRBD2. Germline CDR1 LGHDT, CDR2 YNNKEL (reference sequence). The J segment lost 8 bases and the V segment lost 1 base, leaving 10 bases of the junction unmatched. The CDR3 runs to 15 residues. The CDR3 nucleotides read TGTGCCAGCAGCCAAGTAACTAGCGGACCTCGGCAGCAGTACTTC. Encoded protein: CASSQVTSGPRQQYF.

Only a few counts were recorded for this clone. The chain links TRBV11-2 to TRBJ2-1, with 8 bases fitting TRBD2. Per the germline V gene, CDR1 is SGHAT and CDR2 is FQNNGV. The CDR3 sequence is 15 residues long. V shed 3 bases and J 9 bases; nucleotides not matched to a gene: 10. CDR3 sequence: CASSFQGTRFTEQFF. The DNA for the CDR3 is TGTGCCAGCAGCTTTCAAGGGACTAGGTTCACTGAGCAGTTCTTC.